These T cell receptor beta chains were read from a single sample in a study of blood T cell repertoires in COVID-19. Some clones are missing from TCRdb's copy, which holds only in-frame ones; the method was immunoSEQ multiplex PCR. This sample has over 200,000 clones, with 91% found just once. The sequenced sample consisted of peripheral blood. Receptor source: a person between 18 and 35 years old with COVID-19, enrolled during active disease. Each CDR3 is given with its conserved first and last residue. A D gene is named only where the DNA matches it firmly. Some rows have no size entry. The others give once, few or many, or a class for an expanded clone.

V gene	D gene	clone size	J gene	CDR3 DNA	CDR3 protein
TRBV29-1	TRBD2	.	TRBJ2-2	TGCAGCGTTGCCCTAGCGGCGAACACCGGGGAGCTGTTTTTT	CSVALAANTGELFF
TRBV10-3	TRBD2	.	TRBJ2-1	TGTGCCATCAGTGAGTTATGGACTAGCGGGACGCTGTACAATGAGCAGTTCTTC	CAISELWTSGTLYNEQFF
TRBV6-2/TRBV6-3	.	.	TRBJ1-3	TGTGCCAGCAGCCTCTGGACAGCCGACTCTGGAAACACCATATATTTT	CASSLWTADSGNTIYF
TRBV30	.	.	TRBJ1-3	TGTGCCTGGAGTCCTGGACTAGCGGGAAACACCATATATTTT	CAWSPGLAGNTIYF
TRBV7-9	.	.	TRBJ2-7	TGTGCCAGCAGCTTTCCAGGCAGGGAGCAGTACTTC	CASSFPGREQYF
TRBV27	TRBD2	.	TRBJ2-7	TGTGCCAGCAGTTTATCTCACAGCGGGAGCTCCTACGAGCAGTACTTC	CASSLSHSGSSYEQYF
TRBV18	TRBD2	.	TRBJ2-1	TGTGCCAGCTCACCACCGGCACTAGCGGGAGCCTATGAGCAGTTCTTC	CASSPPALAGAYEQFF
TRBV4-1	.	.	TRBJ2-5	TGCGCCAGCAGCCTGGGGGGAGGGGGTTCAATCCAAGAGACCCAGTACTTC	CASSLGGGGSIQETQYF
TRBV2	.	.	TRBJ1-3	TGTGCCAGCAGTGAAACGGGGGTTTCTGGAAACACCATATATTTT	CASSETGVSGNTIYF
TRBV19	TRBD1	.	TRBJ2-1	TGTGCCAGTAGTCTAATGCTGGGACAGGGGATTAATGAGCAGTTCTTC	CASSLMLGQGINEQFF
TRBV4-2	TRBD2	.	TRBJ2-1	TGTGCCAGCAGCCTAGGAGGAGCGGGAGTGATGAATGAGCAGTTCTTC	CASSLGGAGVMNEQFF
TRBV11-2	.	.	TRBJ2-5	TGTGCCAGCAGCCCATCGGGTCGGGAGACCCAGTACTTC	CASSPSGRETQYF
TRBV4-3	TRBD1	.	TRBJ1-3	TGCGCCAGCAGCCCTGGGACAGTTCCCTTGTTAAACACCATATATTTT	CASSPGTVPLLNTIYF
TRBV29-1	.	.	TRBJ1-1	TGCAGCGTCGCCGATTGGGGAGCTGAAGCTTTCTTT	CSVADWGAEAFF
TRBV5-7	TRBD2	.	TRBJ2-1	TGTGCCAGCACGTCGGGCAGCGGTTATAGCGGGAGCTACAATGAGCAGTTCTTC	CASTSGSGYSGSYNEQFF
TRBV28	.	.	TRBJ2-6	TGTGCCAGCAGTTCCAAGGAGGGGGCCAACGTCCTGACTTTC	CASSSKEGANVLTF
TRBV9	TRBD1	.	TRBJ2-7	TGTGCCAGCAGTCCCTGGACAGGCCCATCCTACGAGCAGTACTTC	CASSPWTGPSYEQYF
TRBV19	.	.	TRBJ2-3	TGTGCCAGTAGTATAGTGCAGGCAGATACGCAGTATTTT	CASSIVQADTQYF
TRBV14	.	.	TRBJ2-2	TGTGCCAGCAGCCTACAGAACACCGGGGAGCTGTTTTTT	CASSLQNTGELFF
TRBV24-1	TRBD1	.	TRBJ2-3	TGTGCCACCAGTGACCCACCGGGACAGCTCACAGATACGCAGTATTTT	CATSDPPGQLTDTQYF
TRBV24-1	.	.	TRBJ2-1	TGTGCCACCAGTGATATTGCGGGGATCGAGCAGTTCTTC	CATSDIAGIEQFF
TRBV18	.	.	TRBJ1-2	TGTGCCAGCTCACCAGAGGAGGGAACTTCAATGGGCTACACCTTC	CASSPEEGTSMGYTF
TRBV7-6	.	.	TRBJ2-3	TGTGCCAGCAGCTTAGCCAGTACCAGCACAGATACGCAGTATTTT	CASSLASTSTDTQYF
TRBV19	TRBD2	.	TRBJ2-1	TGTGCCAGTAGTATAGTCTCGGGACTAGCGGCTTCCTACAATGAGCAGTTCTTC	CASSIVSGLAASYNEQFF
TRBV4-1	TRBD2	.	TRBJ2-2	TGCGCCAGCAGCCAAGGAGGGAGGGCCTTCGGGGAGCTGTTTTTT	CASSQGGRAFGELFF
TRBV5-4	.	.	TRBJ2-4	TGTGCCAGCAGCACAAGAACAGGGCCTCTAGCCAAAAACATTCAGTACTTC	CASSTRTGPLAKNIQYF
TRBV5-5	TRBD2	.	TRBJ2-2	TGTGCCAGCAGCTTTAGGTGGGAGGGCCTTATGAACACCGGGGAGCTGTTTTTT	CASSFRWEGLMNTGELFF
TRBV4-1	TRBD1	few	TRBJ2-5	TGCGCCAGCAGCCAGGGACAGGTTTTAGGGACCCAGTACTTC	CASSQGQVLGTQYF
TRBV5-1	TRBD1	once	TRBJ2-5	TGCGCCAGCAGCCCAACCCGGGACAGGGAAGAGACCCAGTACTTC	CASSPTRDREETQYF
TRBV2	.	.	TRBJ2-2	TGTGCCAGCAGCCCAGACAAGGCGACCGGGGAGCTGTTTTTT	CASSPDKATGELFF
TRBV4-3	TRBD2	.	TRBJ2-7	TGCGCCAGCAGCATACTAGCGGGAGAGGGCGAGCAGTACTTC	CASSILAGEGEQYF
TRBV29-1	TRBD1	.	TRBJ2-7	TGCAGCGTTGAATGGCAGGGGGCGGACTACGAGCAGTACTTC	CSVEWQGADYEQYF
TRBV27	.	.	TRBJ2-2	TGTGCCAGCAAAGGGGGCGGGGAGCTGTTTTTT	CASKGGGELFF
TRBV6-5	TRBD1	.	TRBJ1-4	TGTGCCAGCAGTTACTCGGGGACAGGGGAAAAACTGTTTTTT	CASSYSGTGEKLFF
TRBV2	.	.	TRBJ2-5	TGTGCCAGCAGTGACAGGAGGGAGACCCAGTACTTC	CASSDRRETQYF
TRBV11-2	.	.	TRBJ2-1	TGTGCCAGCAGCGAGCAGGAGGGTAGCTCCTACAATGAGCAGTTCTTC	CASSEQEGSSYNEQFF
TRBV30	TRBD2	.	TRBJ2-7	TGTGCCTGGAGCGGGACTAGCGCCTCCTACGAGCAGTACTTC	CAWSGTSASYEQYF
TRBV27	TRBD2	.	TRBJ2-5	TGTGCCAGCAGTTTACCCCAGACTAGCGAGGCGTTATATTGGACCCAGTACTTC	CASSLPQTSEALYWTQYF
TRBV7-3	.	.	TRBJ2-1	TGTGCCAGCAGCTTACACGGGTCGAATGAGCAGTTCTTC	CASSLHGSNEQFF
TRBV13	TRBD2	.	TRBJ2-2	TGTGCCAGCAGCTTCGGGACTAGCGGGAGTATGGGCGGGGAGCTGTTTTTT	CASSFGTSGSMGGELFF
TRBV12-5	.	.	TRBJ1-1	TGTGCTAGTGGTTTGGGTCGGGGTGCGGACACTGAAGCTTTCTTT	CASGLGRGADTEAFF